Detailed here is one TCR beta chain. As originally analysed: Amplification of reference gene primers provided the estimated nucleated cell counts. Here immunoSEQ multiplex PCR was the method, and the copy in TCRdb shows in-frame clones only, minus some. V and J calls and clone size are copied from that table; D and trimming were computed from the DNA. Of approximately 150,000 clones in the sample, approximately 73% are singletons; the top ten hold around 4%. V lost 3 bases, J lost 3 bases, and 6 bases stayed unmatched. The germline V gene encodes CDR1 LNHNV and CDR2 YYDKDF (reference sequence). This CDR3 is built from 16 residues. This sample was taken from a study of blood T cell repertoires in COVID-19. Looking at the study overall: T cells, B-cell-depleted T cells, or PBMCs provided the cDNA or gDNA that served as material.

Specimen: peripheral blood. The V and J genes are TRBV15 and TRBJ2-2, with 8 bases lining up with TRBD1. This clonotype was obtained from a man aged 55 to 70 with acute or convalescent COVID-19. The CDR3: CATSRAGGADTGELFF. CDR3 nucleotide sequence: TGTGCCACCAGCAGGGCAGGGGGCGCGGACACCGGGGAGCTGTTTTTT.